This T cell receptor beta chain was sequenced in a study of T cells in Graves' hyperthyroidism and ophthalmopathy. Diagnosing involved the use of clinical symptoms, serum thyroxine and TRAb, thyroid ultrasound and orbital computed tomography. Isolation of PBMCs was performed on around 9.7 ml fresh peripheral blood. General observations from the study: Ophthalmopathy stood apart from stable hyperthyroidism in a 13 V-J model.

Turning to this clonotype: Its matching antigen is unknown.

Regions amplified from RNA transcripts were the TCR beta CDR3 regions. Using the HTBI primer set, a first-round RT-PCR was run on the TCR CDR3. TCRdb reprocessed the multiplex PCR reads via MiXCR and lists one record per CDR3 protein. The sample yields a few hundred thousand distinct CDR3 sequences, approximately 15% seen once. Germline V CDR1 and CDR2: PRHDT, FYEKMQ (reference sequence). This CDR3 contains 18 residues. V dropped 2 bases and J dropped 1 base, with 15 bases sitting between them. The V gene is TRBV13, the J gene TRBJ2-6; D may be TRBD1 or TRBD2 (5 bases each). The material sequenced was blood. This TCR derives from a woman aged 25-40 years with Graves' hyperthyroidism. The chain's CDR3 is CASSLRGAGLSGANVLTF. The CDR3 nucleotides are TGTGCCAGCAGCTTACGAGGGGCTGGCCTATCTGGGGCCAACGTCCTGACTTTC. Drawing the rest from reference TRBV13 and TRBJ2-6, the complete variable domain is AAGVIQSPRHLIKEKRETATLKCYPIPRHDTVYWYQQGPGQDPQFLISFYEKMQSDKGSIPDRFSAQQFSDYHSELNMSSLELGDSALYFCASSLRGAGLSGANVLTFGAGSRLTVL.